The 11 T cell receptor beta chains below come from one sample, sequenced in a study of blood T cells in healthy people across ages. Sample-barcoded 5' priming and a J-beta primer mix drove a second PCR of 7 to 11 cycles. One entry per CDR3 protein, called by TCRdb with MiXCR from the 5' RACE reads. This sample has some 900,000 distinct CDR3 sequences; more than 25% occur once, and the top ten carry roughly 17%. Sequencing used blood. The receptors were gathered from a woman at least 80 years old in good health.

At least ten counts were recorded for this clonotype. V and J are TRBV5-5 and TRBJ2-6; D perhaps matches TRBD1 (5 bases). Germline CDR1 reads SGHKS; CDR2 reads YYEKEE (reference sequence). With 2 bases removed from V and 0 bases from J, the gap between germline ends came to 15 bases. The CDR3 runs to 18 residues. CDR3 amino acids: CASSFGLGPGSGANVLTF. CDR3 DNA sequence: TGTGCCAGCAGCTTTGGGCTGGGGCCAGGCTCTGGGGCCAACGTCCTGACTTTC. The full variable domain, in which reference TRBV5-5 and TRBJ2-6 provide the parts outside the CDR3, is DAGVTQSPTHLIKTRGQQVTLRCSPISGHKSVSWYQQVLGQGPQFIFQYYEKEERGRGNFPDRFSARQFPNYSSELNVNALLLGDSALYLCASSFGLGPGSGANVLTFGAGSRLTVL.

The rearrangement joins TRBV11-2 to TRBJ2-5; D may be TRBD1 or TRBD2 (6 bases each). This CDR3 contains 15 residues. Germline V gives CDR1 SGHAT, CDR2 FQNNGV. The germline V and J ends were trimmed by 1 base and 2 bases, with 11 bases remaining between them. This chain's CDR3 is CASSLGGADQETQYF. The DNA of the CDR3 is TGTGCCAGCAGCTTAGGGGGGGCGGATCAAGAGACCCAGTACTTC. Supplemented by reference TRBV11-2 and TRBJ2-5, the full variable domain reads EAGVAQSPRYKIIEKRQSVAFWCNPISGHATLYWYQQILGQGPKLLIQFQNNGVVDDSQLPKDRFSAERLKGVDSTLKIQPAKLEDSAVYLCASSLGGADQETQYFGPGTRLLVL.

This clonotype was observed at least ten times. The CDR3 region has the DNA TGTGCCAGCAGCTTAGGTTCCGGGCGGGGACACACAGATACGCAGTATTTT. This sequence encodes CASSLGSGRGHTDTQYF. The chain is built from TRBV11-2 and TRBJ2-3; D is tentatively TRBD1 or TRBD2 (6 bases each). The V gene's germline CDR1 is SGHAT and CDR2 FQNNGV. This CDR3 spans 17 amino acids. Trimming cost V 1 base and J 2 bases, with 16 bases left between them.

This clonotype came up many times. This chain uses TRBV18 with TRBJ1-1; 8 bases are shared with TRBD1. The CDR3 runs 14 residues. Germline trimming cut 3 bases from V and 1 base from J; bases unmatched to any gene: 1. Germline lookup yields CDR1 KGHSH and CDR2 LQKENI. CDR3 coding DNA: TGTGCCAGCTCACCTGGGACAGGGAACACTGAAGCTTTCTTT. Its translation: CASSPGTGNTEAFF.

The sample holds many counts of this clonotype. The chain recombines TRBV20-1 with TRBJ2-5, with D unclear. The CDR3 length is 13 residues. Germline V gene lookup returns CDR1 DFQATT and CDR2 SNEGSKA (reference sequence). The V and J ends lost 1 base and 4 bases respectively, with 10 bases between them. CDR3 amino acids: CSARAVSAETQYF. For the CDR3, the DNA is TGCAGTGCTAGAGCAGTGAGTGCAGAGACCCAGTACTTC.

This clonotype was detected only a few times. J is TRBJ2-2 and V is TRBV4-3; a weak D match, TRBD2 (6 bases). The CDR3 is 16 residues long. Trimming pared 1 base from V and 4 bases from J, leaving 13 bases between. Germline V gene lookup returns CDR1 LGHNA and CDR2 YSLEER. This CDR3 reads CASSQGLARFTGELFF. CDR3 coding DNA: TGCGCCAGCAGCCAAGGGCTAGCGAGGTTCACCGGGGAGCTGTTTTTT.

Worth noting for this clonotype: Being one base from a much bigger clone, this may be a read error. The rearrangement uses TRBV2 and TRBJ2-1, with TRBD2 matching 8 bases. This CDR3 spans 17 amino acids. Germline lookup yields CDR1 SNHLY and CDR2 FYNNEI. The trim removed 5 bases at V and 6 bases at J, leaving 15 bases unmatched. For the CDR3, the DNA is TGTGCCAGCAGTTACTCCGGACTACCGGGGGGGCCCAATGAGCAGTTCTTC. Translation: CASSYSGLPGGPNEQFF.

As to this clonotype: A much larger clone lies one base from this, so it may be a read error. The rearrangement links TRBV7-9 to TRBJ2-5; 8 bases fit TRBD1. CDR1 and CDR2 (germline): SEHNR, FQNEAQ (reference sequence). The CDR3 has 14 amino acids. J was trimmed by 11 bases and V by 1 base; bases with no gene match: 9. Here the CDR3 reads CASSLGPTGVEQYF. In DNA form, the CDR3 reads TGTGCCAGCAGCTTAGGCCCGACAGGGGTTGAGCAGTACTTC.

This clonotype appeared many times. This sequence joins TRBV4-1 and TRBJ2-5; TRBD1 or TRBD2 may be the D gene (5 bases each). The V gene's germline CDR1 is MGHRA and CDR2 YSYEKL. Trimming removed 1 base from V and 4 bases from J, with 13 bases in between. CDR3 length: 15 residues. DNA for the CDR3: TGCGCCAGCAGCCAAGGCCTGTTTGGGGGAGAGACCCAGTACTTC. Translated: CASSQGLFGGETQYF.

The J gene is TRBJ1-4, the V gene TRBV7-2; D is possibly TRBD1 (5 bases). The V gene's germline CDR1 is SGHTA and CDR2 FQGNSA. CDR3 length: 15 amino acids. Between the trimmed V and J ends, which lost 3 bases and 7 bases, there was a span of 15 bases. DNA of the CDR3: TGTGCCAGCAGCTTTCAGGGTTTGAAGGGTGAAAAACTGTTTTTT. This translates into CASSFQGLKGEKLFF.

This clonotype was observed a few times. V gene TRBV9 combines with J gene TRBJ2-3; D may correspond to TRBD1 or TRBD2 (6 bases each). This CDR3 contains 15 residues. Trimming removed 6 bases at V and 0 bases at J, with 14 bases between. Germline CDR1 and CDR2: SGDLS and YYNGEE. The CDR3 nucleotides are TGTGCCAGCAACGGGGGCGGTTATAGCACAGATACGCAGTATTTT. Its translation is CASNGGGYSTDTQYF.